This T cell receptor beta chain emerged from a study of early T cells in non-severe SARS-CoV-2 infection. TCRdb reprocessed the 5' RACE reads with MiXCR, giving one entry per CDR3 protein. Of tens of thousands of distinct CDR3 sequences listed, more than 10% are singletons. This clonotype was counted ten times or more. The specimen sequenced was whole blood. The sequence came from an adult who was a healthcare worker with PCR-confirmed SARS-CoV-2 infection or an uninfected control (not recorded which).

CDR3: CSAKGRRPRNTGELFF. DNA for the CDR3: TGCAGTGCTAAAGGCCGGAGACCGAGGAACACCGGGGAGCTGTTTTTT. The chain uses TRBV20-1 and TRBJ2-2; D call uncertain. The CDR3 consists of 16 residues. Trimming took off 4 bases at V and 1 base at J, with 16 bases between the two ends. Germline CDR1 reads DFQATT; CDR2 reads SNEGSKA (reference sequence).